Presented here are 30 T cell receptor beta chains from one specimen sequenced in a study of T-cell reconstitution after alpha-beta-depleted transplantation in children. The TCRbeta library was prepared with unique molecular identifiers. A single record per CDR3 protein comes from TCRdb applying MiXCR to the PCR reads. In the table there are approximately 88,000 distinct CDR3 sequences, approximately 12% of which are singletons. This specimen was PBMCs from the stem cell graft donor, taken from the stem cell graft. These receptors originate from a human donor who donated a stem cell graft to a child with inherited bone marrow failure.

This clonotype was detected only a few times. The chain uses TRBV2 and TRBJ2-1, with 14 bases identical to TRBD2. After removal of 3 bases from V and 9 bases from J, the junction contained 7 bases not matched to a gene. Germline assignment: CDR1 SNHLY and CDR2 FYNNEI. This CDR3 spans 16 amino acids. The CDR3 DNA reads TGTGCCAGCAGTGACGGGGGGACTAGCGGGAGAGCTGAGCAGTTCTTC. It encodes CASSDGGTSGRAEQFF.

This clonotype has a count of ten or more. This chain links TRBV10-3 with TRBJ2-2, with unresolved D. The germline gives CDR1 ENHRY, CDR2 SYGVKD. This CDR3 has 14 residues. Trimming removed 9 bases at V and 1 base at J, with 12 bases between. The CDR3 region is CAIPVDGNTGELFF. CDR3 DNA: TGTGCCATTCCGGTGGACGGGAACACCGGGGAGCTGTTTTTT.

This clonotype was seen ten or more times. This chain connects TRBV7-8 to TRBJ2-1; D possibly corresponds to TRBD2 (5 bases). V lost 5 bases to trimming and J lost 0 bases, with 17 bases between them. The CDR3 runs to 17 residues. The germline CDR1 and CDR2 sequences are SGHVS and FQNEAQ. CDR3 bases: TGTGCCAGCAGCCCTAGCCTCCCCCTATCCTCCTACAATGAGCAGTTCTTC. It is translated as CASSPSLPLSSYNEQFF.

This clonotype has ten or more counts. The chain uses TRBV4-1 and TRBJ2-7, with a possible D match to TRBD1 (5 bases). With 1 base removed from V and 6 bases from J, the gap between germline ends came to 16 bases. CDR3 length: 15 amino acids. The germline V gene has CDR1 MGHRA and CDR2 YSYEKL. The CDR3 nucleotides read TGCGCCAGCAGCCAAGTTAAAGGGCCCCAGGGCGAGCAGTACTTC. The encoded protein is CASSQVKGPQGEQYF.

The chain uses TRBV19 and TRBJ2-2, with 10 bases matching TRBD1. Per the germline V gene, CDR1 is LNHDA and CDR2 is SQIVND (reference sequence). The CDR3 runs to 18 residues. The V and J ends lost 3 bases and 2 bases, in that order; junction bases with no gene match: 9. The CDR3 DNA reads TGTGCCAGTAGTATCCTACCGGGACAGGGGCGTAACACCGGGGAGCTGTTTTTT. This sequence encodes CASSILPGQGRNTGELFF. Full variable domain (outside the CDR3, taken from reference TRBV19 and TRBJ2-2): DGGITQSPKYLFRKEGQNVTLSCEQNLNHDAMYWYRQDPGQGLRLIYYSQIVNDFQKGDIAEGYSVSREKKESFPLTVTSAQKNPTAFYLCASSILPGQGRNTGELFFGEGSRLTVL.

At least ten counts were recorded for this clonotype. The chain couples TRBV7-8 to TRBJ2-3, with 11 bases aligning to TRBD2. The CDR3 has 17 residues. Trimming at V came to 2 bases and at J to 2 bases, leaving 6 bases not matched to a gene. CDR1 is SGHVS, CDR2 FQNEAQ, per germline. CDR3 region: CASSLTPGLAVTDTQYF. The CDR3, as DNA: TGTGCCAGCAGCTTAACCCCGGGACTAGCGGTCACAGATACGCAGTATTTT.

This clonotype was detected many times. Germline and junction disagree at one end, which may indicate a read error. The rearrangement links TRBV10-3 to TRBJ1-6; 7 nucleotides match TRBD1. Germline V lookup: CDR1 ENHRY, CDR2 SYGVKD. CDR3 length equals 15 residues. In DNA form, the CDR3 reads TGTGCCACCTTGGAGGGGGCCGGCTATAATTCACCCCTCCTCTTT. Protein sequence: CATLEGAGYNSPLLF.

This clonotype was counted ten times or more. This chain links TRBV6-5 with TRBJ2-7; either TRBD1 or TRBD2 may fit D (5 bases each). CDR1 and CDR2 (germline): MNHEY, SVGAGI. The ends were cut back, 2 bases at V and 7 bases at J, with 15 bases in the middle. This CDR3 spans 14 amino acids. As DNA, the CDR3 is TGTGCCAGCAGTTACACCCGGGATTCAGGGGAGCAGTACTTC. It specifies CASSYTRDSGEQYF.

This clonotype was observed many times. V is TRBV7-9 and J is TRBJ2-7, with a weak D call TRBD1 (5 bases). Germline values: CDR1 SEHNR, CDR2 FQNEAQ (reference sequence). Trimming stripped 0 bases from V and 2 bases from J, with 8 bases between. This CDR3 contains 14 residues. The CDR3 region has the DNA TGTGCCAGCAGCTTAGCCCCAGGGACCTACGAGCAGTACTTC. Translated: CASSLAPGTYEQYF.

Many counts were recorded for this clonotype. This chain uses TRBV6-1 with TRBJ2-2; D remains unclear. Germline-derived CDR1 and CDR2 are MNHNS and SASEGT. Trimming left V 4 bases short and J 1 base short, with 7 bases between. The CDR3 loop spans 14 amino acids. The DNA for the CDR3 is TGTGCCAGCAGTGCCGACTTGAACACCGGGGAGCTGTTTTTT. It specifies CASSADLNTGELFF.

This clonotype was counted at least ten times. This sequence joins TRBV29-1 and TRBJ2-2, with 9 bases lining up with TRBD1. The length of the CDR3 is 15 residues. V was pared by 5 bases and J by 4 bases, with 8 bases of the junction left unmatched. The germline CDR1 and CDR2 sequences are SQVTM and ANQGSEA. The CDR3 loop reads CSVLPGQGSTGELFF. Written as DNA, the CDR3 is TGCAGCGTTTTGCCGGGACAGGGCAGCACCGGGGAGCTGTTTTTT.

There are many counts of this clonotype. CDR3 sequence: CASSLDFWGYGYTF. CDR3 sequence (DNA): TGTGCCAGCAGCTTAGACTTTTGGGGCTATGGCTACACCTTC. This chain joins TRBV7-2 and TRBJ1-2; D not resolved. CDR3 size: 14 residues. Germline V gene data show CDR1 as SGHTA and CDR2 as FQGNSA. Trimming took 1 base from V and 4 from J, leaving 10 bases between them.

The chain carries TRBV7-2 and TRBJ1-5; no firm D call. Trimming removed 2 bases at V and 7 bases at J, with 9 bases between. Germline CDR1 SGHTA, CDR2 FQGNSA. The CDR3 is 13 amino acids. The CDR3 is CASSLTPGQPQHF. CDR3 DNA: TGTGCCAGCAGCTTAACCCCGGGGCAGCCCCAGCATTTT.

V usage is TRBV24-1 and J usage is TRBJ2-1; TRBD2 aligns across 11 bases. CDR1 and CDR2 from the germline V gene are KGHDR and SFDVKD. This CDR3 is 16 amino acids long. With 7 bases clipped from V and 2 bases from J, the junction kept 6 bases outside the gene matches. Here the CDR3 reads CATSRLAGKTYNEQFF. In nucleotides, the CDR3 is TGTGCCACCAGCCGACTAGCGGGGAAAACCTACAATGAGCAGTTCTTC.

This clonotype was picked up many times. J is TRBJ1-6 and V is TRBV7-3; D unresolved. Trimming left V 5 bases short and J 10 bases short, with 12 bases between. The CDR3 loop spans 13 amino acids. Per germline, CDR1 SGHTA and CDR2 FQGTGA. The CDR3 DNA sequence: TGTGCCAGCAGCCCCTCTTCGGGATCACCCCTCCACTTT. Translated, it gives CASSPSSGSPLHF.

The chain carries TRBV7-9 and TRBJ2-5; possible D gene TRBD1, 5 bases. V was shortened by 4 bases and J by 5 bases, with 14 bases between the two germline ends. Germline V CDR1 and CDR2: SEHNR, FQNEAQ (reference sequence). The CDR3 extends over 14 amino acids. In DNA form, the CDR3 reads TGTGCCAGCAGCTCAGGGTCGGGTCGGGAGACCCAGTACTTC. Translated: CASSSGSGRETQYF.

CDR3 DNA: TGCGCCAGCAGCATGGGACGGGGGGCTGGGGAGGAGCAGTACTTC. Translated: CASSMGRGAGEEQYF. The rearrangement uses TRBV5-1 and TRBJ2-7, with a weak D call TRBD2 (7 bases). The CDR3 is 15 residues long. V lost 4 bases to trimming and J lost 7 bases, with 21 bases between them. Germline CDR1 is SGHRS and CDR2 is YFSETQ. The full variable domain, completed using reference TRBV5-1 and TRBJ2-7, is KAGVTQTPRYLIKTRGQQVTLSCSPISGHRSVSWYQQTPGQGLQFLFEYFSETQRNKGNFPGRFSGRQFSNSRSEMNVSTLELGDSALYLCASSMGRGAGEEQYFGPGTRLTVT.

This clonotype was observed many times. The rearrangement uses TRBV7-2 and TRBJ2-7, with D possibly being TRBD2 (6 bases). CDR1 is SGHTA and CDR2 is FQGNSA in the germline V gene. The CDR3 length is 15 residues. With 8 bases removed from V and 0 bases from J, the gap between germline ends came to 17 bases. CDR3 sequence reads: CASALSAGPSYEQYF. The CDR3 region has the DNA TGTGCCAGCGCCCTGTCGGCGGGACCCTCCTACGAGCAGTACTTC. The full variable domain, in which reference TRBV7-2 and TRBJ2-7 provide the parts outside the CDR3, is GAGVSQSPSNKVTEKGKDVELRCDPISGHTALYWYRQSLGQGLEFLIYFQGNSAPDKSGLPSDRFSAERTGGSVSTLTIQRTQQEDSAVYLCASALSAGPSYEQYFGPGTRLTVT.

This sequence joins TRBV7-2 and TRBJ2-5, with D hard to call. The V end lost 0 bases, the J end lost 5 bases, and 10 bases lay between the germline ends. This CDR3 spans 14 amino acids. CDR1 is SGHTA and CDR2 is FQGNSA in the germline V gene. CDR3 DNA: TGTGCCAGCAGCTTAGCCGGACCCGGGGAGACCCAGTACTTC. Its protein is CASSLAGPGETQYF. Using reference TRBV7-2 and TRBJ2-5 for the parts outside the CDR3, the full variable domain is GAGVSQSPSNKVTEKGKDVELRCDPISGHTALYWYRQSLGQGLEFLIYFQGNSAPDKSGLPSDRFSAERTGGSVSTLTIQRTQQEDSAVYLCASSLAGPGETQYFGPGTRLLVL.

The chain combines TRBV7-2 with TRBJ2-3; possible D gene TRBD2, 6 bases. Germline-derived CDR1 and CDR2 are SGHTA and FQGNSA. Trimming left V 5 bases short and J 2 bases short, with 17 bases between. This CDR3 is 16 amino acids long. The CDR3: CASSIQRASYTDTQYF. The CDR3 DNA reads TGTGCCAGCAGCATTCAGCGGGCAAGCTACACAGATACGCAGTATTTT.

This clonotype was seen repeatedly, ten times or more. The rearrangement joins TRBV7-2 to TRBJ2-3; tentatively, D is TRBD2 (6 bases). The CDR3 sequence is 15 residues long. Trimming left V 10 bases short and J 5 bases short, with 22 bases between. Germline-derived CDR1 and CDR2 are SGHTA and FQGNSA. The CDR3 is CATGSGRIEIDTQYF. In nucleotides, the CDR3 is TGTGCCACCGGCTCCGGGAGAATAGAGATAGATACGCAGTATTTT.

The chain links TRBV9 to TRBJ2-7; D remains ambiguous. The CDR3 runs to 13 residues. V lost 0 bases and J 5 bases, leaving 9 bases between the germline ends. Germline CDR1 is SGDLS and CDR2 is YYNGEE. DNA of the CDR3: TGTGCCAGCAGCGTAGCTGGTTTCGACGAGCAGTACTTC. It is translated as CASSVAGFDEQYF. Looking up the rest from reference TRBV9 and TRBJ2-7 gives the full variable domain: DSGVTQTPKHLITATGQRVTLRCSPRSGDLSVYWYQQSLDQGLQFLIQYYNGEERAKGNILERFSAQQFPDLHSELNLSSLELGDSALYFCASSVAGFDEQYFGPGTRLTVT.

This clonotype has at least ten counts. The CDR3 nucleotides read TGCGCCAGCAGGAGCGGGACTAGCACAGATACGCAGTATTTT. It encodes CASRSGTSTDTQYF. J is TRBJ2-3 and V is TRBV5-1; TRBD2 matches 7 bases. Germline V gene lookup returns CDR1 SGHRS and CDR2 YFSETQ. V lost 5 bases to trimming and J lost 0 bases; unmatched junction nucleotides: 3. The CDR3 extends over 14 amino acids.

This rearrangement joins TRBV18 to TRBJ2-2; D unclear. The CDR3 loop spans 13 amino acids. The germline gives CDR1 KGHSH, CDR2 LQKENI. Trimming stripped 3 bases from V and 7 bases from J, with 9 bases between. The CDR3 DNA reads TGTGCCAGCTCACCCCTCGATCTCGGGGAGCTGTTTTTT. It codes for CASSPLDLGELFF.

The chain is built from TRBV27 and TRBJ1-5; unclear D gene. Germline V gene sequence: CDR1 MNHEY, CDR2 SMNVEV (reference sequence). V lost 3 bases and J lost 4, with 13 bases in between. This CDR3 region has 15 residues. The DNA of the CDR3 is TGTGCCAGCAGTTTTGGAGGGTCGAAGAATCAGCCCCAGCATTTT. Translating gives CASSFGGSKNQPQHF.

This clonotype was observed many times. This rearrangement joins TRBV27 to TRBJ1-1, with D unresolved. The ends were cut back, 7 bases at V and 2 bases at J, with 11 bases in the middle. Germline CDR1 is MNHEY and CDR2 is SMNVEV (reference sequence). This CDR3 has 13 residues. The CDR3 DNA reads TGTGCCAGCAAGACAAATGCTAACACTGAAGCTTTCTTT. It codes for CASKTNANTEAFF.

V usage is TRBV5-6 and J usage is TRBJ1-1, with D perhaps TRBD1 (6 bases). This CDR3 has 12 residues. CDR1 is SGHDT and CDR2 is YYEEEE in the germline V gene. V was cut by 4 bases and J by 7 bases, with 11 bases left in between. The CDR3 bases are TGTGCCAGCAGCCCCGGACAGCTTGAAGCTTTCTTT. Translated: CASSPGQLEAFF.

This clonotype was counted at least ten times. V and J are TRBV7-2 and TRBJ1-5; tentatively, D is TRBD1 (6 bases). In germline, CDR1 is SGHTA, CDR2 FQGNSA. This CDR3 contains 15 residues. The V gene lost 6 bases and the J gene lost 3 bases, with 15 bases spanning the gap. The DNA of the CDR3 is TGTGCCAGCAGTCCCCGGGGGCAGCCCAATCAGCCCCAGCATTTT. This encodes CASSPRGQPNQPQHF.

The CDR3 protein is CASSSDRSNQPQHF. In DNA, the CDR3 is TGTGCCAGCAGCTCCGACAGAAGCAATCAGCCCCAGCATTTT. The genes are TRBV7-2 and TRBJ1-5, with D tentatively TRBD1 (5 bases). V lost 4 bases and J lost 1, with 8 bases in between. This CDR3 spans 14 amino acids. CDR1 SGHTA and CDR2 FQGNSA come from the germline V gene.

This clonotype was seen ten or more times. The chain employs TRBV20-1 and TRBJ2-5; D might be TRBD1 or TRBD2, each matching 6 bases. The ends were cut back, 0 bases at V and 3 bases at J, with 14 bases in the middle. CDR1 and CDR2 (germline): DFQATT, SNEGSKA (reference sequence). The CDR3 length is 15 residues. This CDR3 reads CSARDAWGAEETQYF. CDR3 DNA: TGCAGTGCTAGAGATGCGTGGGGGGCGGAAGAGACCCAGTACTTC.